Each of the 13 T cell receptor beta chains below was sequenced from the same sample in a study of CD8 T cells in Susac syndrome. Random hexamers were used to reverse transcribe the RNA input (roughly 0.5 to 1 ug). Using its own MiXCR run on the immunoSEQ multiplex PCR reads, TCRdb lists one record per CDR3 protein. The sample includes 150,000 to 190,000 distinct CDR3 sequences, 95% of them seen just once. The sequenced material came from CD8+ T cells from PBMCs. All receptors come from a human donor with multiple sclerosis.

The chain recombines TRBV20-1 with TRBJ1-1, with 7 positions matching TRBD1. This CDR3 spans 13 amino acids. Per the germline V gene, CDR1 is DFQATT and CDR2 is SNEGSKA (reference sequence). V shed 5 bases, J shed 1 base, and the junction held 4 bases outside the gene matches. The CDR3 nucleotides read TGCAGTGCTGGTGACAGGGAGAACACTGAAGCTTTCTTT. Protein product: CSAGDRENTEAFF.

The genes are TRBV29-1 and TRBJ2-7; D remains ambiguous. This CDR3 region has 14 residues. CDR1 is SQVTM, CDR2 ANQGSEA, per germline. Trimming cost V 0 bases and J 2 bases, with 11 bases left between them. The chain's CDR3 is CSVEEPHRPYEQYF. The CDR3 DNA follows: TGCAGCGTTGAAGAACCCCACAGACCCTACGAGCAGTACTTC.

DNA of the CDR3: TGTGCCTGGAGTGTGACTAGCGGGGGGGCCAATGAGCAGTTCTTC. Translated, it gives CAWSVTSGGANEQFF. The V gene is TRBV30, the J gene TRBJ2-1; the match to TRBD2 covers 14 bases. The CDR3 extends over 15 amino acids. From germline, CDR1 is GTSNPN and CDR2 SVGIG (reference sequence). The V segment lost 0 bases and the J segment 6 bases; nucleotides outside the gene matches: 1.

The chain employs TRBV20-1 and TRBJ2-5; D uncertain. The V gene's germline CDR1 is DFQATT and CDR2 SNEGSKA (reference sequence). The V gene lost 0 bases and the J gene lost 7 bases, with 6 bases spanning the gap. The CDR3 contains 11 residues. CDR3 region: CSAREVGTQYF. The CDR3 DNA reads TGCAGTGCTAGAGAAGTTGGGACCCAGTACTTC.

The V call is TRBV12-3 or TRBV12-4, the J call TRBJ2-7; D ambiguous. Between the trimmed V and J ends, which lost 6 bases and 1 base, there was a span of 16 bases. The CDR3 runs to 15 residues. The CDR3 loop is CASRHRAPLSYEQYV. The CDR3 DNA is TGTGCCAGCAGACACCGGGCTCCGTTGTCCTACGAGCAGTACGTC.

This chain joins TRBV14 and TRBJ1-3; D possibly corresponds to TRBD1 (5 bases). The CDR3 covers 13 residues. Between the trimmed V and J ends, which lost 2 bases and 7 bases, there was a span of 9 bases. Germline V gene sequence: CDR1 SGHDN, CDR2 FVKESK. CDR3 in amino acids: CASSQWGTNTIYF. The CDR3 DNA is TGTGCCAGCAGCCAATGGGGGACGAACACCATATATTTT.

The rearrangement joins TRBV9 to TRBJ2-7, with TRBD1 matching over 7 bases. There are 14 residues in the CDR3. Germline V gives CDR1 SGDLS, CDR2 YYNGEE. Losses at the gene ends were 4 bases for V and 5 bases for J; bases not matched to a gene: 9. CDR3 sequence (DNA): TGTGCCAGCAGCCCTTGGGACAGCCAGGACGAGCAGTACGTC. This codes for CASSPWDSQDEQYV.

The rearrangement uses TRBV6-5 and TRBJ1-2; 8 nucleotides line up with TRBD1. Germline V lookup: CDR1 MNHEY, CDR2 SVGAGI. The CDR3 is made up of 15 amino acids. J lost 6 bases, V lost 5 bases, and 11 bases had no gene match. The CDR3 here is CASSPAAGGADGYTF. The DNA of the CDR3 is TGTGCCAGCAGTCCTGCGGCAGGGGGCGCGGATGGCTACACCTTC.

The gene calls are TRBV25-1 and TRBJ2-1; TRBD2 is a possible D gene (7 bases). This CDR3 spans 12 amino acids. The germline V gene encodes CDR1 MGHDK and CDR2 SYGVNS. Trimming took 6 bases from V and 7 from J, leaving 10 bases between them. DNA of the CDR3: TGTGCCAGCAGCAGGGGAGGGAATGAGCAGTTCTTC. It yields the protein CASSRGGNEQFF.

The gene calls are TRBV28 and TRBJ2-7; D tentatively reads TRBD1 or TRBD2 (5 bases each). Looked up from germline, CDR1 is MDHEN and CDR2 is SYDVKM. Trimming cost V 7 bases and J 2 bases, with 12 bases left between them. The CDR3 has 13 amino acids. CDR3 amino acids: CASKRDGPYEQYV. In nucleotides, the CDR3 is TGTGCCAGCAAGAGGGACGGACCCTACGAGCAGTACGTC.

The V call is TRBV10-3, the J call TRBJ2-1; possibly TRBD1 for D (5 bases). Germline assignment: CDR1 ENHRY and CDR2 SYGVKD. V was clipped by 6 bases and J by 0 bases, with 9 bases between them. CDR3 size: 14 residues. CDR3 DNA sequence: TGTGCCATCAGCGACAGCAACTCCTACAATGAGCAGTTCTTC. Residues: CAISDSNSYNEQFF.

The chain joins TRBV7-9 to TRBJ1-2; the D gene is possibly TRBD1 (5 bases). From germline, CDR1 is SEHNR and CDR2 FQNEAQ (reference sequence). The CDR3 is 16 amino acids. Trimming pared 5 bases from V and 4 bases from J, leaving 20 bases between. The DNA of the CDR3 is TGTGCCAGCAGCCCGCCGACAGCCCGTAAGAGCTATGGCTACACCTTC. Translated: CASSPPTARKSYGYTF.

The chain has TRBV5-1 and TRBJ2-7; 8 bases align to TRBD1. The germline V gene encodes CDR1 SGHRS and CDR2 YFSETQ. The CDR3 sequence is 10 residues long. V lost 8 bases, J lost 5 bases, and 0 bases stayed unmatched. The CDR3 sequence: CARGQDEQYF. CDR3 DNA sequence: TGCGCCAGGGGACAGGACGAGCAGTACTTC.